This T cell receptor beta chain was found in a study of cytomegalovirus exposure and HLA in healthy donors. In the study overall: An early data release held some 85 million unique TCRs from HLA-typed donors.

Overall study findings and caveats: Most of the TCR beta V segments (in an earlier analysis) were productive either about 87% or about 30% of the time. It was shown in a later analysis that HLA-associated TCR beta chains were more clonally expanded than other, equally common chains. Researchers had no immune exposure information except CMV serostatus available.

From germline, CDR1 is LNHDA and CDR2 SQIVND (reference sequence). Germline trimming cut 7 bases from V and 6 bases from J; bases unmatched to any gene: 5. The CDR3 runs to 13 residues. A multiplex PCR was run with 60 Vbeta primers and 13 Jbeta primers. TCRdb's table, derived via immunoSEQ multiplex PCR, lists solely in-frame clones and lacks some. The sample records fewer than 200,000 clones, approximately 80% being singletons. With respect to this clone: Its target is not known.

This TCR was recovered from a woman aged 18-35 years in good health and CMV-seropositive. The specimen sequenced was PBMCs. The gene calls are TRBV19 and TRBJ1-4; 7 bases fit TRBD1. CDR3 bases: TGTGCCAGTACCCGACAGGGTCATGAAAAACTGTTTTTT. This gives the protein CASTRQGHEKLFF.